This TCR beta chain was documented in a study of blood T cell repertoires in COVID-19. Study-wide context: In each case, the material was cDNA or gDNA derived from T cells, B-cell-depleted T cells, or PBMCs.

Per the study methods: By means of reference gene primer amplification, nucleated cell counts were estimated. TCRdb's copy holds only in-frame clones and misses some; the assay was immunoSEQ multiplex PCR. That table supplies the V and J calls and clone size; D and trimming were determined from the DNA. The sample holds hundreds of thousands of clones, about 90% seen once. CDR1 is MDHEN, CDR2 SYDVKM, per germline. This CDR3 comprises 14 residues. V lost 3 bases and J lost 6; bases outside the gene matches: 4. This clone was found once. The receptor was derived from a woman between 70 and 85 years old with COVID-19, enrolled during active disease. V usage is TRBV28 and J usage is TRBJ1-1; 10 bases agree with TRBD1. The sequenced sample was peripheral blood. The CDR3 nucleotides read TGTGCCAGCAGTTTGGGGGACAGGGGATCTGAAGCTTTCTTT. The encoded protein is CASSLGDRGSEAFF.